These T cell receptor beta chains were read from a single sample in a study of blood T cell repertoires in COVID-19. The protocol was immunoSEQ multiplex PCR, while the TCRdb copy is restricted to in-frame clones and leaves out a portion. The sample yields 120,000 to 150,000 clones, 80% to 90% seen once. The sequencing input was peripheral blood. The receptors originated from a woman aged 55-69 years with COVID-19, enrolled during active disease. Both conserved end residues are part of each CDR3.

TRBV6-6,TRBJ2-7,CASRKGQGASHEQYF
TRBV9,TRBJ1-3,CASSVVAGGNTIYF
TRBV29-1,TRBJ1-2,CSVEVAGQNYGYTF
TRBV6-5,TRBJ1-3,CASSFSGISSGNTIYF
TRBV7-9,TRBJ1-2,CASSLAPSQGASYTF
TRBV18,TRBJ1-6,CASSLQTDRATYNSPLHF
TRBV19,TRBJ1-6,CASTERGTANSPLHF
TRBV2,TRBJ1-4,CASSELRANEKLFF
TRBV6-4,TRBJ1-4,CASSRGPNEKLFF
TRBV11-2,TRBJ2-3,CASSLGRYRVGTDTQYF
TRBV5-6,TRBJ2-7,CASSLVATGGEQYF
TRBV27,TRBJ2-5,CASSLISVNQETQYF
TRBV20-1,TRBJ2-5,CSASPRGETQYF
TRBV3-1/TRBV3-2,TRBJ2-1,CASSQDSPGLLRCDEQFF
TRBV7-3,TRBJ2-3,CASSFTGTDTQYF
TRBV9,TRBJ2-7,CASSPRQGVSYEQYF